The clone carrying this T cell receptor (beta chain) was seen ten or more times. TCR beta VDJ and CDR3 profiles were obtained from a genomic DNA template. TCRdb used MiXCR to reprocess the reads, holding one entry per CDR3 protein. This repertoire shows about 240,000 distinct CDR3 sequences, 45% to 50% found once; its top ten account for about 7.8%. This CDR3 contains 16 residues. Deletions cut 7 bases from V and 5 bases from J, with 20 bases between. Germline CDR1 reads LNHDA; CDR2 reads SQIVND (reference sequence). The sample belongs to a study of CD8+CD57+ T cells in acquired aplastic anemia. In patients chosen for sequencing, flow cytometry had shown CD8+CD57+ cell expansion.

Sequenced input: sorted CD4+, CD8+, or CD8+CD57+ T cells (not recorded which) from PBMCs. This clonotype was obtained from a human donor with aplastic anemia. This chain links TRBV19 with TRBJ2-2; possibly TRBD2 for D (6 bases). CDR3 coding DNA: TGTGCCAGTACCTCGCCCTGGGGGACTGAGACCGGGGAGCTGTTTTTT. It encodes CASTSPWGTETGELFF.